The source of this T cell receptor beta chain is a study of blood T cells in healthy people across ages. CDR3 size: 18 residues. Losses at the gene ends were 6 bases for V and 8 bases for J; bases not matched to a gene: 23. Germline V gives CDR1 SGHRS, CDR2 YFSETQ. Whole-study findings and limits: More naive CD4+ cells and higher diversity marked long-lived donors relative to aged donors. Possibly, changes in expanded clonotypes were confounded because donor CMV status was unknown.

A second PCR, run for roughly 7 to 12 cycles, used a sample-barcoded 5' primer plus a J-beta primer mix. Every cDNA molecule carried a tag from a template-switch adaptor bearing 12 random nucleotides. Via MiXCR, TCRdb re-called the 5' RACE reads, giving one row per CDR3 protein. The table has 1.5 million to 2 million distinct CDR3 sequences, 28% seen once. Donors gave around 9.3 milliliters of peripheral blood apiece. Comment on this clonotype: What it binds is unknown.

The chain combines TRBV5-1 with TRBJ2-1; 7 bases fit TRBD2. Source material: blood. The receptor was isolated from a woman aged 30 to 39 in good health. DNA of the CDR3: TGCGCCAGCAACGCGCTCGGGGCTAGCGGCAAGGGTGGCGATGAGCAGTTCTTC. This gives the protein CASNALGASGKGGDEQFF.